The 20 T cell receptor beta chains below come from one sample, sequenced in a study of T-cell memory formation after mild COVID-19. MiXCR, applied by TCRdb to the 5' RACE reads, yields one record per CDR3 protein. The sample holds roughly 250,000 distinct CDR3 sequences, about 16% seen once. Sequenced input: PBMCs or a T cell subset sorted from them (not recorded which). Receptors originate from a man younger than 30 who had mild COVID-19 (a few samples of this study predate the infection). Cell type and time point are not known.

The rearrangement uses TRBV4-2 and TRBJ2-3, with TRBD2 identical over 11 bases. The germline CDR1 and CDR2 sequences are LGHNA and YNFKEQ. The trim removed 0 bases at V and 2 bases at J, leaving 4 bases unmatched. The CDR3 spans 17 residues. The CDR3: CASSQETGLADTDTQYF. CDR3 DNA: TGTGCCAGCAGCCAAGAAACGGGACTAGCGGACACAGATACGCAGTATTTT.

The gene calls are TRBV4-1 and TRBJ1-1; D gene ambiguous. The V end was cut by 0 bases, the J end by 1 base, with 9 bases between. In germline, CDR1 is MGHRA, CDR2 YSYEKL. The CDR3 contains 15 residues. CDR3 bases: TGCGCCAGCAGCCAAGAAGCACACAGGAACACTGAAGCTTTCTTT. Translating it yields CASSQEAHRNTEAFF.

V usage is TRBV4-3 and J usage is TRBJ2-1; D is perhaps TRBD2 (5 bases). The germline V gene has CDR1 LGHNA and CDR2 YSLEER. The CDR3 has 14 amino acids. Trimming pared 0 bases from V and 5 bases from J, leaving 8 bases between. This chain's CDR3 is CASSQDPGNNEQFF. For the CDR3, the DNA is TGCGCCAGCAGCCAAGATCCGGGAAACAATGAGCAGTTCTTC.

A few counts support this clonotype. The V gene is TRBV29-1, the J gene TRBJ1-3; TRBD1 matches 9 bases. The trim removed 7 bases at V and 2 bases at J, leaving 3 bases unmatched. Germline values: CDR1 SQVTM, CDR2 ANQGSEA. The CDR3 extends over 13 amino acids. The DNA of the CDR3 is TGCAGCGCCGGGGACAGGGCTGGAAACACCATATATTTT. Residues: CSAGDRAGNTIYF.

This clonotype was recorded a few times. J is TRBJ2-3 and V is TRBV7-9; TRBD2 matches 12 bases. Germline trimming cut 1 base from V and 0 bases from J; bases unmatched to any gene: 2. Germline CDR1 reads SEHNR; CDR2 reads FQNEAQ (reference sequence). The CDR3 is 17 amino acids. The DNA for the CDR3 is TGTGCCAGCAGCTTAGGAGGGACTAGCGGGAGCACAGATACGCAGTATTTT. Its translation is CASSLGGTSGSTDTQYF.

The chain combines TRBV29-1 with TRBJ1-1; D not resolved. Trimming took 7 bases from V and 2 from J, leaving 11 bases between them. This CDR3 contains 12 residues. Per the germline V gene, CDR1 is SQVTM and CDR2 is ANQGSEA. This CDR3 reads CSATDGNTEAFF. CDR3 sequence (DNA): TGCAGCGCCACGGACGGTAACACTGAAGCTTTCTTT.

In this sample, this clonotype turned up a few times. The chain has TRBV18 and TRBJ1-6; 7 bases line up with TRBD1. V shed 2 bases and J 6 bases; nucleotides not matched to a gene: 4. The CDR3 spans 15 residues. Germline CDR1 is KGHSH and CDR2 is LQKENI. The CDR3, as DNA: TGTGCCAGCTCACCAACGGGACAGATTAATTCACCCCTCCACTTT. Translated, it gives CASSPTGQINSPLHF.

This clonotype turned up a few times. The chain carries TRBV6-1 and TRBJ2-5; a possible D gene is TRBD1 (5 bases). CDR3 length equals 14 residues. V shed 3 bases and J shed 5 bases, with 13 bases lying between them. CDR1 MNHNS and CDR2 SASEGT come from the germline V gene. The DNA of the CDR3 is TGTGCCAGCAGTGAGGGTTGGTCAGGGGAGACCCAGTACTTC. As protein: CASSEGWSGETQYF.

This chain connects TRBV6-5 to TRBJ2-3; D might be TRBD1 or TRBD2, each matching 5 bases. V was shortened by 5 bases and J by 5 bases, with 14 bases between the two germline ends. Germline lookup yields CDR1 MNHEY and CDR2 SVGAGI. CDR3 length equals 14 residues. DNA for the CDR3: TGTGCCAGCAGTGATTGGGACCGCGGAGATACGCAGTATTTT. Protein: CASSDWDRGDTQYF.

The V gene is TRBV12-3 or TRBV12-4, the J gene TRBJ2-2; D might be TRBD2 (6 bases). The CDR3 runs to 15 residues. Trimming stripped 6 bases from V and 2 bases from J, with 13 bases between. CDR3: CASSLGSHNTGELFF. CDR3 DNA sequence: TGTGCCAGCAGCCTCGGGAGTCACAACACCGGGGAGCTGTTTTTT.

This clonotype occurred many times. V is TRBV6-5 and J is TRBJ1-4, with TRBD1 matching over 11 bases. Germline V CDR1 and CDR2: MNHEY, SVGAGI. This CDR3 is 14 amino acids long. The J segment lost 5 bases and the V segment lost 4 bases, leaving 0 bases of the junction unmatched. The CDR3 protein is CASSWDRGNEKLFF. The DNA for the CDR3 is TGTGCCAGCAGTTGGGACAGGGGGAATGAAAAACTGTTTTTT.

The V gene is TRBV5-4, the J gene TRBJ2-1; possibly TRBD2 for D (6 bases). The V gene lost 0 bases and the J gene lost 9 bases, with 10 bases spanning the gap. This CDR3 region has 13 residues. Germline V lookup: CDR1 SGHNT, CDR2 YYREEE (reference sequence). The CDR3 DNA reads TGTGCCAGCAGCTTGGGGAGGGCGTCTGAGCAGTTCTTC. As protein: CASSLGRASEQFF.

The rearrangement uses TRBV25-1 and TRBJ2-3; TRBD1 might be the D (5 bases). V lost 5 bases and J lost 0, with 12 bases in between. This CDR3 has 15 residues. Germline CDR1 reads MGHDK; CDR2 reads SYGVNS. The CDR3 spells CASSKTAGSTDTQYF. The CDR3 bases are TGTGCCAGCAGTAAGACGGCAGGGAGCACAGATACGCAGTATTTT.

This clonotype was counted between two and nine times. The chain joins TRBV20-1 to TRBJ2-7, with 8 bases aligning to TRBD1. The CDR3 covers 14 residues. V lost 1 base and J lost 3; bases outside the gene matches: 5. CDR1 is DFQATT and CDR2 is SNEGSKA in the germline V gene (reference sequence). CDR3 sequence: CSARAGDRFYEQYF. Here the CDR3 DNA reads TGCAGTGCTAGAGCCGGGGACAGGTTCTACGAGCAGTACTTC.

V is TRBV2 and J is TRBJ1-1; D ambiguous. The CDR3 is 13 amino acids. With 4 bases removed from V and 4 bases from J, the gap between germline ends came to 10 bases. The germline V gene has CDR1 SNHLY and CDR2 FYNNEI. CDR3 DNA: TGTGCCAGCAGTGTCGAGGGTACCACTGAAGCTTTCTTT. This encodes CASSVEGTTEAFF.

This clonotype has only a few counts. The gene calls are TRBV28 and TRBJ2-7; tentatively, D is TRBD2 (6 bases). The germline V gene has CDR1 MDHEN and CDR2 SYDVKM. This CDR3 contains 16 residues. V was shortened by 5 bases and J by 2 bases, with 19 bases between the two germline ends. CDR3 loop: CASSVTPGTGTYEQYV. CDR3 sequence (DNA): TGTGCCAGCAGTGTCACCCCCGGGACTGGAACCTACGAGCAGTACGTC.

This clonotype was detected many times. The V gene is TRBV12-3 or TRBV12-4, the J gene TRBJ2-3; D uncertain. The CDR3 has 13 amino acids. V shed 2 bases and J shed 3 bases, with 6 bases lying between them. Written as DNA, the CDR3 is TGTGCCAGCAGTTTATCAGTTACAGATACGCAGTATTTT. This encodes CASSLSVTDTQYF.

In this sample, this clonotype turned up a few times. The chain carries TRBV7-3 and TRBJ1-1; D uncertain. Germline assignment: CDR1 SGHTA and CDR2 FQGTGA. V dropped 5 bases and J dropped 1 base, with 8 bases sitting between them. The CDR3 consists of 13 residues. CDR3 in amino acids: CASSRVGNTEAFF. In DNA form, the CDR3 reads TGTGCCAGCAGCCGGGTAGGGAACACTGAAGCTTTCTTT.

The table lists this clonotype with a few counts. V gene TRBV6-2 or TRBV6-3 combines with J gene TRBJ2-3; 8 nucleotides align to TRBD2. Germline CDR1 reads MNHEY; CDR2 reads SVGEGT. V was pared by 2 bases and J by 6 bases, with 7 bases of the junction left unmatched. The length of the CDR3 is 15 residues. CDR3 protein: CASSYLGGLVDTQYF. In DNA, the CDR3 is TGTGCCAGCAGTTACCTTGGGGGACTAGTGGATACGCAGTATTTT.

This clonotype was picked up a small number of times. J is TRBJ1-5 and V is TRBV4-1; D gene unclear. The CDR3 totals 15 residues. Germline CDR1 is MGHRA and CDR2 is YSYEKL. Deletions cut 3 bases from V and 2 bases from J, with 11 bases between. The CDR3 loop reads CASSQGDLGNQPQHF. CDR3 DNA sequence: TGCGCCAGCAGCCAGGGAGACCTAGGCAATCAGCCCCAGCATTTT.